A single sample gave rise to the 22 T cell receptor beta chains below, sequenced in a study of cytomegalovirus exposure and HLA in healthy donors. Primers for the PCR totalled 60 Vbeta and 13 Jbeta. The data were produced by immunoSEQ multiplex PCR, yet TCRdb's version contains in-frame clones alone and is incomplete. Found here are approximately 110,000 clones, 76% of them singletons; the top ten hold 7.7%. The sequenced sample was PBMCs. All receptors derive from a woman aged 50 to 65 in good health and CMV-seropositive.

This clone was detected a few times. The V gene is TRBV29-1, the J gene TRBJ2-7; TRBD2 aligns across 10 bases. Germline values: CDR1 SQVTM, CDR2 ANQGSEA. Unmatched junction bases numbered 5, after V lost 6 bases and J lost 0 bases. CDR3 size: 14 residues. Here the CDR3 reads CSVVRLAGSYEQYF. In nucleotides, the CDR3 is TGCAGCGTCGTGAGACTAGCGGGCTCCTACGAGCAGTACTTC.

The V and J genes are TRBV27 and TRBJ2-2; 7 positions agree with TRBD1. Germline V gene data show CDR1 as MNHEY and CDR2 as SMNVEV (reference sequence). Germline trimming cut 6 bases from V and 1 base from J; bases unmatched to any gene: 11. This CDR3 contains 17 residues. The CDR3 region is CASRSGTGTENTGELFF. The CDR3 coding sequence is TGTGCCAGCAGGTCAGGAACCGGGACAGAGAACACCGGGGAGCTGTTTTTT.

The CDR3: CASSPGGHEQYF. DNA for the CDR3: TGTGCCAGCAGCCCCGGGGGACACGAGCAGTACTTC. The chain carries TRBV11-2 and TRBJ2-7; tentative D call: TRBD2 (6 bases). V lost 5 bases and J lost 5, with 10 bases in between. There are 12 residues in the CDR3. Germline V gene sequence: CDR1 SGHAT, CDR2 FQNNGV. Looking up the rest from reference TRBV11-2 and TRBJ2-7 gives the full variable domain: EAGVAQSPRYKIIEKRQSVAFWCNPISGHATLYWYQQILGQGPKLLIQFQNNGVVDDSQLPKDRFSAERLKGVDSTLKIQPAKLEDSAVYLCASSPGGHEQYFGPGTRLTVT.

The V gene is TRBV27, the J gene TRBJ2-2; 10 bases fit TRBD1. CDR1 and CDR2 (germline): MNHEY, SMNVEV (reference sequence). This CDR3 region has 17 residues. Unmatched junction bases numbered 12, after V lost 4 bases and J lost 7 bases. This chain's CDR3 is CASSSPGDRGMNGELFF. CDR3 coding DNA: TGTGCCAGCAGTTCCCCCGGGGACAGGGGAATGAACGGGGAGCTGTTTTTT.

J is TRBJ2-7 and V is TRBV4-1; 9 bases line up with TRBD1. This CDR3 comprises 15 residues. Germline V gene lookup returns CDR1 MGHRA and CDR2 YSYEKL. Trimming cost V 5 bases and J 5 bases; bases outside gene matches: 10. The CDR3 sequence: CASSISQGAIDEQYF. The CDR3 DNA reads TGCGCCAGCAGCATATCACAGGGGGCAATAGACGAGCAGTACTTC.

This clone turned up a few times. The sample contains more than one DNA sequence encoding this CDR3. The chain combines TRBV19 with TRBJ1-1; weak D call: TRBD1 (5 bases). The CDR3 sequence is 13 residues long. Germline V gene data show CDR1 as LNHDA and CDR2 as SQIVND (reference sequence). Trimming cost V 2 bases and J 1 base, with 5 bases left between them. CDR3 region: CASSIRGNTEAFF. DNA for the CDR3: TGTGCCAGTAGTATAAGGGGGAACACTGAAGCTTTCTTT.

The V call is TRBV6-5, the J call TRBJ2-7; 8 bases are shared with TRBD1. CDR3 size: 14 residues. The ends lost 5 bases at V and 5 bases at J; junction bases unmatched: 8. Per the germline V gene, CDR1 is MNHEY and CDR2 is SVGAGI. CDR3 sequence: CASSPGGAWNEQYF. CDR3 nucleotides: TGTGCCAGCAGTCCAGGGGGCGCGTGGAACGAGCAGTACTTC.

Points on this clone: Other DNA variants within this sample encode the same CDR3. As DNA, the CDR3 is TGTGCCAGCAGCGTGGGAGGGACTGAAGCTTTCTTT. This sequence encodes CASSVGGTEAFF. This chain uses TRBV27 with TRBJ1-1; D is undetermined. This CDR3 is 12 amino acids long. The ends were cut back, 6 bases at V and 5 bases at J, with 10 bases in the middle. Looked up from germline, CDR1 is MNHEY and CDR2 is SMNVEV (reference sequence).

The chain links TRBV27 to TRBJ1-5; 10 bases align to TRBD1. V dropped 0 bases and J dropped 6; count of bases not matched to a gene: 5. This CDR3 comprises 16 residues. Germline V gene sequence: CDR1 MNHEY, CDR2 SMNVEV (reference sequence). The CDR3, as DNA: TGTGCCAGCAGTTTATCGGGACAGGGGCTATTTCAGCCCCAGCATTTT. The encoded protein is CASSLSGQGLFQPQHF.

The genes are TRBV4-1 and TRBJ2-3; tentatively, D is TRBD2 (5 bases). Trimming left V 3 bases short and J 4 bases short, with 8 bases between. The CDR3 has 13 amino acids. From germline, CDR1 is MGHRA and CDR2 YSYEKL. The CDR3 loop reads CASSHRGADTQYF. As DNA, the CDR3 is TGCGCCAGCAGCCATCGGGGAGCAGATACGCAGTATTTT.

The V and J genes are TRBV2 and TRBJ2-7, with D tentatively TRBD1 (6 bases). This CDR3 has 13 amino acids. Germline V gene data show CDR1 as SNHLY and CDR2 as FYNNEI. V lost 11 bases to trimming and J lost 2 bases, with 16 bases between them. This CDR3 is CAFRQGNTYEQYF. The CDR3 DNA follows: TGTGCCTTCAGGCAGGGGAATACCTACGAGCAGTACTTC.

The genes are TRBV11-2 and TRBJ1-2; TRBD1 is a possible D gene (6 bases). This CDR3 has 14 amino acids. CDR1 is SGHAT, CDR2 FQNNGV, per germline. V was cut by 0 bases and J by 6 bases, with 11 bases left in between. This CDR3 is CASSLDRAGDGYTF. The CDR3 DNA reads as TGTGCCAGCAGCTTAGATCGGGCAGGGGATGGCTACACCTTC.

The rearrangement joins TRBV29-1 to TRBJ2-7; D is possibly TRBD1 (5 bases). Germline assignment: CDR1 SQVTM and CDR2 ANQGSEA. Trimming cost V 5 bases and J 0 bases, with 8 bases left between them. This CDR3 has 12 amino acids. CDR3 DNA sequence: TGCAGCGTTAGGGGAAACTCCTACGAGCAGTACTTC. It specifies CSVRGNSYEQYF.

This clone appeared once. The V and J genes are TRBV2 and TRBJ2-3, with 9 positions matching TRBD1. The CDR3 is made up of 16 amino acids. The germline V gene encodes CDR1 SNHLY and CDR2 FYNNEI. Trimming took 7 bases from V and 4 from J; bases not matched to a gene: 12. This CDR3 is CASIRGRDRAPDTQYF. The CDR3 DNA follows: TGTGCCAGCATCCGAGGCCGGGACAGGGCCCCAGATACGCAGTATTTT.

This chain joins TRBV9 and TRBJ2-3; no clear D. V was clipped by 3 bases and J by 2 bases, with 13 bases between them. This CDR3 has 15 residues. CDR1 and CDR2 (germline): SGDLS, YYNGEE. DNA of the CDR3: TGTGCCAGCAGCGGAGATAGGAGCCTCACAGATACGCAGTATTTT. This sequence encodes CASSGDRSLTDTQYF.

The chain links TRBV4-2 to TRBJ1-1; 11 bases align to TRBD1. Unmatched junction bases numbered 5, after V lost 0 bases and J lost 5 bases. Germline values: CDR1 LGHNA, CDR2 YNFKEQ. The CDR3 runs to 16 residues. CDR3 sequence: CASSQEGGQGGTEAFF. The CDR3 DNA reads as TGTGCCAGCAGCCAAGAAGGGGGACAGGGGGGAACTGAAGCTTTCTTT.

This chain uses TRBV11-3 with TRBJ2-3, with 7 bases identical to TRBD1. This CDR3 is 13 amino acids long. The germline V gene encodes CDR1 SGHNT and CDR2 YENEEA. V dropped 9 bases and J dropped 6; count of bases not matched to a gene: 9. This CDR3 reads CARVEQGSDTQYF. CDR3 coding DNA: TGTGCCAGAGTCGAACAGGGGTCGGATACGCAGTATTTT.

The rearrangement links TRBV25-1 to TRBJ2-3, with a weak D call TRBD1 (6 bases). Trimming pared 1 base from V and 12 bases from J, leaving 11 bases between. The CDR3 is 12 residues long. The germline gives CDR1 MGHDK, CDR2 SYGVNS. CDR3 sequence (DNA): TGTGCCAGCAGTGAATGGGGGCGATTACAGTATTTT. It yields the protein CASSEWGRLQYF.

The chain uses TRBV6-4 and TRBJ2-7, with a weak D call TRBD2 (6 bases). The CDR3 length is 13 residues. Germline assignment: CDR1 MRHNA and CDR2 SNTAGT. Trimming stripped 5 bases from V and 6 bases from J, with 14 bases between. The CDR3 DNA is TGTGCCAGCAGTCTAGAAGCGGGCCTCGAGCAGTACTTC. This sequence encodes CASSLEAGLEQYF.

To note about this clone: At one end the junction does not follow the germline gene, possibly because of a read error. V usage is TRBV2 and J usage is TRBJ2-6; 12 bases match TRBD2. Germline CDR1 is SNHLY and CDR2 is FYNNEI. This CDR3 spans 17 amino acids. The CDR3 DNA reads as TGTGCCAGCAGTGCTAGCGGGGGGGCCACTGGGGCCAACGGCCTGACTTTC. Its protein is CASSASGGATGANGLTF. The full variable domain, rest sourced from reference TRBV2 and TRBJ2-6, is EPEVTQTPSHQVTQMGQEVILRCVPISNHLYFYWYRQILGQKVEFLVSFYNNEISEKSEIFDDQFSVERPDGSNFTLKIRSTKLEDSAMYFCASSASGGATGANGLTFGAGSRLTVL.

The chain recombines TRBV19 with TRBJ1-1; 9 bases match TRBD1. CDR1 and CDR2 from the germline V gene are LNHDA and SQIVND (reference sequence). Unmatched junction bases numbered 24, after V lost 10 bases and J lost 6 bases. CDR3 length: 18 residues. Here the CDR3 reads CAKISRTGEKRTTPEAFF. In nucleotides, the CDR3 is TGTGCCAAAATCTCCAGGACAGGGGAAAAACGTACGACTCCTGAAGCTTTCTTT.

The chain uses TRBV7-9 and TRBJ1-1, with 11 bases fitting TRBD1. Germline CDR1 and CDR2: SEHNR and FQNEAQ (reference sequence). The CDR3 consists of 15 residues. The V and J ends lost 5 bases and 0 bases, in that order; junction bases with no gene match: 2. In nucleotides, the CDR3 is TGTGCCAGCAGCCTGGGACAGGGGGTGAACACTGAAGCTTTCTTT. It encodes CASSLGQGVNTEAFF.